These T cell receptor gamma chains were read from a single sample in a study of γδ T cells in repeated Plasmodium falciparum infection. TCRdb re-called the multiplex PCR reads through CATT. The sample consists of approximately 28,000 gamma-chain clones, under 3% of them appearing once. The sequencing input was gamma-delta T cells from blood. All receptors come from a pool of human donors (malaria-infected and uninfected, not separated). Each CDR3 is given with its conserved first and last residue. Each record gives: clone size, J gene, V gene, CDR3 protein, CDR3 DNA. Clone size is given as how often the clone was seen (once, few, many) or a class if it is expanded.

>medium-sized|TRGJ1/TRGJ2|TRGV5
CATWDRSYKKLF
TGTGCCACCTGGGACCGGTCTTATAAGAAACTCTTT
>medium-sized|TRGJ1/TRGJ2|TRGV5
CATWDRRYKKLF
TGTGCCACCTGGGACAGGCGATATAAGAAACTCTTT
>many|TRGJ1/TRGJ2|TRGV2
CATWGVCYKKLF
TGTGCCACCTGGGGGGTATGCTATAAGAAACTCTTT
>many|TRGJ1/TRGJ2|TRGV5P
CATWGTLCYKKLF
TGTGCCACCTGGGGCACCCTTTGCTATAAGAAACTCTTT
>many|TRGJ1/TRGJ2|TRGV3
CATWDRLGYYKKLF
TGTGCCACCTGGGACAGGCTAGGATATTATAAGAAACTCTTT
>many|TRGJ1/TRGJ2|TRGV8
CATWDSVRYYKKLF
TGTGCCACCTGGGATAGCGTGCGTTATTATAAGAAACTCTTT
>many|TRGJ1/TRGJ2|TRGV4
CATWDGRGNYKKLF
TGTGCCACCTGGGATGGGCGCGGGAATTATAAGAAACTCTTT
>many|TRGJ1/TRGJ2|TRGV9
CALWENMNYYKKLF
TGTGCCTTGTGGGAGAATATGAATTATTATAAGAAACTCTTT
>medium-sized|TRGJ1/TRGJ2|TRGV4
CATWDLYYKKLF
TGTGCCACCTGGGATCTTTATTATAAGAAACTCTTT
>many|TRGJ1/TRGJ2|TRGV9
CALWEVPREKLF
TGTGCCTTGTGGGAGGTGCCGCGCGAGAAACTCTTT
>few|TRGJ1/TRGJ2|TRGV3
CATWDKRWGKKLF
TGTGCCACCTGGGACAAAAGGTGGGGTAAGAAACTCTTT